These T cell receptor beta chains were read from a single sample in a study of post-analysis software for immune sequencing data. TCRdb ran MiXCR on the PCR reads and lists one entry per CDR3 protein. The profile shows 600,000 to 750,000 distinct CDR3 sequences, approximately 60% of them singletons. The source material was blood. The origin of the receptors is a girl between 2 and 10 years old with multiple sclerosis. CDR3s include the opening cysteine and the closing phenylalanine or tryptophan. A D gene is named only where the DNA matches it firmly. The size entry is marked missing in some rows and otherwise reads once, few, many or a size class.

V,J,D,size,CDR3,DNA
TRBV27,TRBJ2-1,.,.,CASSLSMTTSYNEQFF,TGTGCCAGCAGTTTATCGATGACTACAAGCTACAATGAGCAGTTCTTC
TRBV10-2,TRBJ2-3,TRBD1,.,CASTLRQGVDTQYF,TGCGCCAGCACCCTTAGACAGGGGGTAGATACGCAGTATTTT
TRBV5-1,TRBJ2-1,.,.,CASSLGPNRSYNEQFF,TGCGCCAGCAGCTTGGGTCCGAACCGCTCCTACAATGAGCAGTTCTTC
TRBV21-1,TRBJ2-7,.,.,CASSGGHNSYEQYF,TGTGCCAGCAGCGGCGGACACAACTCCTACGAGCAGTACTTC
TRBV12-3/TRBV12-4,TRBJ2-5,.,.,CASILRGVEETQYF,TGTGCCAGCATCCTAAGGGGGGTCGAAGAGACCCAGTACTTC
TRBV10-2,TRBJ2-3,TRBD2,.,CASSELGSGTTKYTDTQYF,TGCGCCAGCAGTGAGTTGGGTAGCGGGACTACCAAGTACACAGATACGCAGTATTTT
TRBV15,TRBJ2-6,.,.,CATSTAGDGANVLTF,TGTGCCACCAGCACCGCAGGGGATGGGGCCAACGTCCTGACTTTC
TRBV7-3,TRBJ1-2,.,once,CASSLSTGGDGYTF,TGTGCCAGCAGCTTAAGCACAGGCGGGGATGGCTACACCTTC
TRBV25-1,TRBJ1-5,.,once,CASSELVSNQPQHF,TGTGCCAGCAGTGAACTAGTAAGCAATCAGCCCCAGCATTTT
TRBV12-3/TRBV12-4,TRBJ2-3,.,.,CASSLGEQSTQYF,TGTGCCAGCAGTTTAGGGGAGCAGAGTACGCAGTATTTT
TRBV7-9,TRBJ2-5,.,.,CASSGDSFQETQYF,TGTGCCAGCAGCGGGGATAGTTTCCAAGAGACCCAGTACTTC
TRBV14,TRBJ2-4,.,.,CASRREAELAKNIQYF,TGTGCCAGCAGACGGGAAGCGGAACTAGCCAAAAACATTCAGTACTTC
TRBV7-2,TRBJ2-3,.,.,CASSLERVTQYF,TGTGCCAGCAGCTTAGAGCGGGTTACGCAGTATTTT
TRBV20-1,TRBJ1-4,.,.,CSAEGGGTNEKLFF,TGCAGTGCCGAGGGAGGCGGAACTAATGAAAAACTGTTTTTT
TRBV5-1,TRBJ1-1,.,.,CASSLSGSDTEAFF,TGCGCCAGCAGCTTGTCAGGGTCGGACACTGAAGCTTTCTTT
TRBV4-3,TRBJ2-1,TRBD2,.,CASSQGPLAGGDNEQFF,TGCGCCAGCAGCCAGGGCCCACTAGCGGGGGGAGACAATGAGCAGTTCTTC
TRBV7-2,TRBJ2-7,.,few,CASRPTLARVFEQYF,TGTGCCAGCAGACCTACCCTAGCGAGGGTGTTCGAGCAGTACTTC
TRBV6-2/TRBV6-3,TRBJ1-5,TRBD1,once,CASSADRGRDLSNQPQHF,TGTGCCAGCAGCGCGGACAGGGGCAGGGACCTTAGCAATCAGCCCCAGCATTTT
TRBV7-2,TRBJ2-1,.,.,CATETPGLYNEQFF,TGTGCCACCGAGACGCCAGGGCTATACAATGAGCAGTTCTTC
TRBV6-6,TRBJ2-5,.,once,CASTPGTLQETQYF,TGTGCCAGCACCCCTGGGACGCTCCAAGAGACCCAGTACTTC
TRBV11-2,TRBJ2-5,.,.,CASSLDNGEQYF,TGTGCCAGCAGCTTAGATAACGGTGAGCAGTACTTC
TRBV10-3,TRBJ2-1,.,.,CAISQNRDDEQFF,TGTGCCATCAGCCAAAACAGGGACGATGAGCAGTTCTTC
TRBV4-3,TRBJ1-5,.,.,CASSPLATVSNQPQHF,TGCGCCAGCAGCCCTCTTGCGACGGTAAGCAATCAGCCCCAGCATTTT
TRBV20-1,TRBJ2-5,.,.,CSATYPVKETQYF,TGCAGTGCTACCTATCCAGTCAAAGAGACCCAGTACTTC
TRBV27,TRBJ2-5,TRBD1,.,CASSLGRRTGFEVTQYF,TGTGCCAGCAGTTTAGGTAGAAGGACAGGGTTCGAAGTGACCCAGTACTTC
TRBV12-3/TRBV12-4,TRBJ2-7,TRBD2,few,CASSPAAGLAGEQYF,TGTGCCAGCAGTCCCGCGGCGGGACTAGCGGGGGAGCAGTACTTC
TRBV6-5,TRBJ2-1,TRBD2,.,CASKELAGVEQFF,TGTGCCAGCAAGGAGCTAGCGGGAGTGGAGCAGTTCTTC
TRBV5-1,TRBJ1-2,TRBD1,few,CASSSPDRAYGYTF,TGCGCCAGCAGCTCCCCGGACAGGGCCTATGGCTACACCTTC
TRBV12-3/TRBV12-4,TRBJ2-7,.,.,CASSDSYYEQYF,TGTGCCAGCAGTGACAGCTACTACGAGCAGTACTTC